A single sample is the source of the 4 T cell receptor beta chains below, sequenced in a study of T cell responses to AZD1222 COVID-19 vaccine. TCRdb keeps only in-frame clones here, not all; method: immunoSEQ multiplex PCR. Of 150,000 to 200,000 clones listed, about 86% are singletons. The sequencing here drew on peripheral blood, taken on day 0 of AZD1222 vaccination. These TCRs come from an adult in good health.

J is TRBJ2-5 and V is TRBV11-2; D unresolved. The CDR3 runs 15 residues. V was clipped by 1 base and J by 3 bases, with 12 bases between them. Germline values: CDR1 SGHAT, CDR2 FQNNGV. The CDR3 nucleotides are TGTGCCAGCAGCTTAGCAGGATCATACAAAGAGACCCAGTACTTC. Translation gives CASSLAGSYKETQYF.

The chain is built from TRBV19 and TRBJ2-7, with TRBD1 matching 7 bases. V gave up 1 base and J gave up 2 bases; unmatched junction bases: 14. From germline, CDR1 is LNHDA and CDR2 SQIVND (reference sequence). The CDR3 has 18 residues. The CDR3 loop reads CASSIVRSGQPFPYEQYF. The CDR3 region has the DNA TGTGCCAGTAGTATAGTCAGGTCGGGACAGCCTTTTCCCTACGAGCAGTACTTC.

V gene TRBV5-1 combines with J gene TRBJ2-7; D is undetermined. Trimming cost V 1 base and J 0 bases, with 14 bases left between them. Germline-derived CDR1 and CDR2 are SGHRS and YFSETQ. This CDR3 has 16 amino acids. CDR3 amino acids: CASSLSARKTSYEQYF. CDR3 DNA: TGCGCCAGCAGCTTGTCGGCCAGGAAGACCTCCTACGAGCAGTACTTC. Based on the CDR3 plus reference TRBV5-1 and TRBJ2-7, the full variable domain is KAGVTQTPRYLIKTRGQQVTLSCSPISGHRSVSWYQQTPGQGLQFLFEYFSETQRNKGNFPGRFSGRQFSNSRSEMNVSTLELGDSALYLCASSLSARKTSYEQYFGPGTRLTVT.

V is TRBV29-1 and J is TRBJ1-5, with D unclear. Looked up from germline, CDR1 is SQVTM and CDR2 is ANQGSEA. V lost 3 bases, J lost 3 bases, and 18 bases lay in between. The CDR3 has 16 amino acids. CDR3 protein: CSVERVLVPYNQPQHF. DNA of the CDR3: TGCAGCGTTGAGAGGGTATTGGTCCCTTACAATCAGCCCCAGCATTTT.